This paragraph covers one TCR beta chain sequence. The antigen is unknown. CDR3 length: 14 residues. V lost 5 bases, J lost 3 bases, and 6 bases stayed unmatched. The germline CDR1 and CDR2 sequences are LNHDA and SQIVND (reference sequence). Primers included in the PCR were 60 Vbeta and 13 Jbeta primers. Measured with immunoSEQ multiplex PCR; TCRdb has only the in-frame clones, and not every one. The sample records 75,000 to 80,000 clones, about 81% being singletons. The data originate from a study of cytomegalovirus exposure and HLA in healthy donors. As for the study in general: T cells numbering around 180 million yielded 117 million unique TCR beta sequences in an earlier analysis.

Study-level findings and limits: According to a later analysis, most TCR beta chains associated with CMV appeared HLA-restricted. A later analysis revealed that TCR association rates differed between HLA loci, peaking at DRB1 and bottoming out at HLA-C.

Sequencing was carried out using PBMCs. The clonotype comes from a woman aged 35 to 49 in good health and CMV-seropositive. J is TRBJ1-2 and V is TRBV19, with 7 nucleotides matching TRBD1. CDR3 loop: CASSLRGLDYGYTF. The CDR3 DNA is TGTGCCAGTAGTCTGAGGGGGCTGGACTATGGCTACACCTTC.